Each of the 22 T cell receptor beta chains below was sequenced from the same sample in a study of blood T cell repertoires in COVID-19. Libraries were prepared by immunoSEQ multiplex PCR; TCRdb keeps only in-frame clonotypes and omits some of them. The sample includes 100,000 to 150,000 clones, more than 70% of them seen just once. Sequencing was performed on peripheral blood. The receptor source for this set is a human donor in a cohort sampled during active COVID-19.

V and J are TRBV4-2 and TRBJ1-5; 9 bases are a match to TRBD1. With 0 bases clipped from V and 9 bases from J, the junction kept 15 bases outside the gene matches. This CDR3 is 18 amino acids long. Germline V gives CDR1 LGHNA, CDR2 YNFKEQ. Here the CDR3 reads CASSQDYPRGQGLRPQHF. In DNA form, the CDR3 reads TGTGCCAGCAGCCAAGATTATCCCCGGGGACAGGGATTAAGGCCCCAGCATTTT.

This clone showed up just once. The chain has TRBV18 and TRBJ2-1; 12 nucleotides agree with TRBD2. J was trimmed by 4 bases and V by 0 bases; bases with no gene match: 1. The CDR3 consists of 16 residues. Germline V CDR1 and CDR2: KGHSH, LQKENI. The CDR3 bases are TGTGCCAGCTCACCACCCGGACTAGCGGGATACAATGAGCAGTTCTTC. Translation: CASSPPGLAGYNEQFF.

The chain has TRBV6-5 and TRBJ2-2, with 7 bases aligning to TRBD1. The ends lost 4 bases at V and 9 bases at J; junction bases unmatched: 5. CDR1 MNHEY and CDR2 SVGAGI come from the germline V gene. The CDR3 spans 13 residues. Written as DNA, the CDR3 is TGTGCCAGCAGTTCACAGGGGTCCTGGGAGCTGTTTTTT. It encodes CASSSQGSWELFF.

The V and J genes are TRBV28 and TRBJ2-2; 8 bases fit TRBD1. CDR1 MDHEN and CDR2 SYDVKM come from the germline V gene. The CDR3 length is 13 residues. Losses at the gene ends were 10 bases for V and 6 bases for J; bases not matched to a gene: 7. The CDR3 sequence is CAIGQGGPGELFF. Here the CDR3 DNA reads TGTGCCATCGGACAGGGTGGTCCCGGGGAGCTGTTTTTT.

This rearrangement joins TRBV18 to TRBJ1-1; 9 bases map to TRBD1. The V gene's germline CDR1 is KGHSH and CDR2 LQKENI. Germline trimming cut 4 bases from V and 4 bases from J; bases unmatched to any gene: 4. The length of the CDR3 is 14 residues. CDR3 in DNA: TGTGCCAGCTCACGAGGGGACAGGGCCACTGAAGCTTTCTTT. As protein: CASSRGDRATEAFF.

This chain links TRBV7-2 with TRBJ1-6; unclear D gene. The CDR3 loop spans 16 amino acids. With 1 base removed from V and 6 bases from J, the gap between germline ends came to 13 bases. Per germline, CDR1 SGHTA and CDR2 FQGNSA. CDR3 sequence (DNA): TGTGCCAGCAGCTTAGTTACGGGGAGCCCTAATTCACCCCTCCACTTT. Amino acids: CASSLVTGSPNSPLHF.

Regarding this clone: The junction departs from germline at one end; a sequencing error may be responsible. The V call is TRBV7-7, the J call TRBJ2-3, with 10 bases that match TRBD2. The CDR3 extends over 16 amino acids. Per germline, CDR1 SSHAT and CDR2 FNYEAQ (reference sequence). For the CDR3, the DNA is TGTGCTAGCAGCCCCACCGGGACTAGCGTTGGAGATACGCAGTATTTT. Its protein is CASSPTGTSVGDTQYF.

The chain has TRBV3-1 (or the pseudogene TRBV3-2) and TRBJ2-2; tentative D call: TRBD2 (7 bases). The V gene lost 4 bases and the J gene lost 3 bases, with 9 bases spanning the gap. This CDR3 is built from 14 residues. Germline CDR1 LGHDT, CDR2 YNNKEL (reference sequence). CDR3 region: CASSPGGHTGELFF. CDR3 DNA: TGTGCCAGCAGCCCGGGGGGCCACACCGGGGAGCTGTTTTTT.

This clone was recorded only once. Additional DNA sequences in this sample encode the identical CDR3. The CDR3 loop reads CASSLAGRGTEAFF. DNA of the CDR3: TGCGCCAGCAGCTTGGCTGGGCGGGGGACTGAAGCTTTCTTT. This chain connects TRBV5-1 to TRBJ1-1; possible D gene TRBD1, 5 bases. The germline CDR1 and CDR2 sequences are SGHRS and YFSETQ. V gave up 0 bases and J gave up 5 bases, with 11 bases separating them. CDR3 length equals 14 residues.

The chain employs TRBV7-9 and TRBJ1-1; 7 bases fit TRBD1. The CDR3 is made up of 16 amino acids. CDR1 is SEHNR, CDR2 FQNEAQ, per germline (reference sequence). Trimming cost V 5 bases and J 4 bases; bases outside gene matches: 13. The CDR3 nucleotides are TGTGCCAGCAGCCCTAAGGGGGCGCGGGGCTTCACTGAAGCTTTCTTT. Its translation: CASSPKGARGFTEAFF.

This chain joins TRBV3-1 (or the pseudogene TRBV3-2) and TRBJ2-7, with TRBD2 identical over 8 bases. This CDR3 has 16 amino acids. Trimming at V came to 1 base and at J to 2 bases, leaving 7 bases not matched to a gene. Germline V CDR1 and CDR2: LGHDT, YNNKEL (reference sequence). The CDR3 sequence is CASSQVFAGGTYEQYF. The CDR3 nucleotides are TGTGCCAGCAGCCAAGTCTTTGCGGGGGGCACCTACGAGCAGTACTTC.

This chain joins TRBV6-1 and TRBJ2-1; no firm D call. This CDR3 has 16 residues. CDR1 is MNHNS and CDR2 is SASEGT in the germline V gene. The ends were cut back, 2 bases at V and 7 bases at J, with 18 bases in the middle. CDR3 region: CASSELGAETGNEQFF. CDR3 nucleotide sequence: TGTGCCAGCAGTGAATTGGGTGCCGAGACTGGGAATGAGCAGTTCTTC.

The chain joins TRBV18 to TRBJ2-1, with 8 positions matching TRBD2. The germline CDR1 and CDR2 sequences are KGHSH and LQKENI. The trim removed 6 bases at V and 4 bases at J, leaving 8 bases unmatched. The length of the CDR3 is 15 residues. The CDR3 DNA sequence: TGTGCCAGCTCCAAGAATTCGGGAGGGTACAATGAGCAGTTCTTC. Translating gives CASSKNSGGYNEQFF.

This chain joins TRBV12-3 or TRBV12-4 and TRBJ2-3, with D possibly being TRBD1 (6 bases). The V end lost 3 bases, the J end lost 3 bases, and 7 bases lay between the germline ends. This CDR3 region has 13 residues. The CDR3 loop reads CASSFTGTDTQYF. The CDR3 coding sequence is TGTGCCAGCAGTTTCACAGGGACAGATACGCAGTATTTT.

The genes are TRBV19 and TRBJ1-2; TRBD1 is a possible D gene (5 bases). The CDR3 has 14 amino acids. Germline V gene sequence: CDR1 LNHDA, CDR2 SQIVND (reference sequence). Trimming removed 7 bases at V and 4 bases at J, with 16 bases between. CDR3 bases: TGTGCCAGTAAGGGGAACAGGAGGGGCTATGGCTACACCTTC. Its translation: CASKGNRRGYGYTF.

The chain joins TRBV24-1 to TRBJ1-5; D call uncertain. CDR1 and CDR2 (germline): KGHDR, SFDVKD. CDR3 length: 13 residues. The V end was cut by 4 bases, the J end by 5 bases, with 8 bases between. The DNA of the CDR3 is TGTGCCACCAGTGACCTGGACTATCAGCCCCAGCATTTT. Residues: CATSDLDYQPQHF.

The rearrangement uses TRBV19 and TRBJ2-3, with a tentative D call TRBD2 (6 bases). V dropped 6 bases and J dropped 0 bases, with 13 bases sitting between them. Germline CDR1 reads LNHDA; CDR2 reads SQIVND (reference sequence). The CDR3 consists of 15 residues. The CDR3 DNA reads TGTGCCAGTAGGCGCGGGGTTTCTAGCACAGATACGCAGTATTTT. The encoded protein is CASRRGVSSTDTQYF.

This chain uses TRBV4-2 with TRBJ1-3, with TRBD1 as a possible D gene (5 bases). Trimming removed 0 bases from V and 4 bases from J, with 13 bases in between. Germline values: CDR1 LGHNA, CDR2 YNFKEQ. This CDR3 region has 16 residues. The DNA for the CDR3 is TGTGCCAGCAGCCAAGACGACAGAATTTTAGGAAACACCATATATTTT. Its protein is CASSQDDRILGNTIYF.

The chain is built from TRBV6-6 and TRBJ2-1; maybe TRBD1 (5 bases). V shed 2 bases and J shed 6 bases, with 11 bases lying between them. The CDR3 totals 14 residues. From germline, CDR1 is MNHNY and CDR2 SVGAGI (reference sequence). The CDR3 here is CASSYPGWSNEQFF. CDR3 coding DNA: TGTGCCAGCAGTTACCCAGGGTGGAGCAATGAGCAGTTCTTC.

This clone was seen a handful of times. This rearrangement joins TRBV27 to TRBJ2-7, with 8 bases aligning to TRBD1. The trim removed 6 bases at V and 4 bases at J, leaving 8 bases unmatched. Per germline, CDR1 MNHEY and CDR2 SMNVEV (reference sequence). CDR3 length: 14 amino acids. CDR3 residues: CASSRDRGTYEQYF. In DNA form, the CDR3 reads TGTGCCAGCAGCCGAGACAGGGGAACGTACGAGCAGTACTTC.

The chain has TRBV7-9 and TRBJ2-5; D ambiguous. This CDR3 spans 13 amino acids. Trimming shortened V by 5 bases and J by 2 bases, and 9 bases separated the two germline ends. Germline-derived CDR1 and CDR2 are SEHNR and FQNEAQ (reference sequence). Written as DNA, the CDR3 is TGTGCCAGCAGCCGTTCGCGGCAAGAGACCCAGTACTTC. Its protein product is CASSRSRQETQYF.

This clone has just one count. At one end the junction does not follow the germline gene, possibly because of a read error. The V and J genes are TRBV20-1 and TRBJ2-1; 7 bases line up with TRBD2. Germline CDR1 and CDR2: DFQATT and SNEGSKA (reference sequence). This CDR3 contains 11 residues. CDR3 amino acids: CSVAGWAEQFF. DNA for the CDR3: TGTTCGGTAGCGGGCTGGGCTGAGCAGTTCTTC.